This entry concerns a single TCR beta chain. The data are from a study of blood T cell repertoires in COVID-19. At the level of the study: Acute-phase and convalescent COVID-19 samples originated in the United States, Italy and Spain. PBMCs, B-cell-depleted T cells, or T cells provided the cDNA or gDNA that made up the material.

As handled by the study authors: Estimation of nucleated cell counts was performed using reference gene primer amplification. Only in-frame clones appear in the TCRdb table, and some are missing; sequencing was by immunoSEQ multiplex PCR. V, J and clone size were drawn from that table, and D and trimming were deduced from the DNA. The sample records 130,000 or so clones, around 89% being singletons. V lost 3 bases, J lost 8 bases, and 17 bases lay in between. Germline V gives CDR1 WSHSY, CDR2 SAAADI. The CDR3 runs to 15 residues. Sample: peripheral blood. The sequence was collected from a man between 65 and 85 years old with active COVID-19. The chain couples TRBV10-2 to TRBJ2-1, with a weak D call TRBD2 (6 bases). CDR3 coding DNA: TGCGCCAGCAGTGAATACGGGAGCCCTAGGGATGAGCAGTTCTTC. Translated, it gives CASSEYGSPRDEQFF.